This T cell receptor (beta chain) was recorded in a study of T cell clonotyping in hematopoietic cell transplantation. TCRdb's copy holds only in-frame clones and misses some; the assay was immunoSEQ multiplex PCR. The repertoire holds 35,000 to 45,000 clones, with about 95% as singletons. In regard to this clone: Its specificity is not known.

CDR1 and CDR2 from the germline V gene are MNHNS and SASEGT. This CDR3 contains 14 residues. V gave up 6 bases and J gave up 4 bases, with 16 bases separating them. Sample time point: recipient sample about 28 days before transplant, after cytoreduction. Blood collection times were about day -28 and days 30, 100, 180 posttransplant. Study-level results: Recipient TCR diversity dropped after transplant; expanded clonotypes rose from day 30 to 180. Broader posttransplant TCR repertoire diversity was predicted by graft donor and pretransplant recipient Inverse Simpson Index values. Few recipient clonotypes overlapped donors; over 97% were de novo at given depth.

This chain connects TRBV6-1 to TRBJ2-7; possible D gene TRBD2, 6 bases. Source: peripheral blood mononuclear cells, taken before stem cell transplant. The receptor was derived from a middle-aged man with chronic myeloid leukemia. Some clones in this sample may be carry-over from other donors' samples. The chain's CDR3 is CASRGTAWGYEQYF. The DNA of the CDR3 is TGTGCCAGCAGGGGGACTGCCTGGGGGTACGAGCAGTACTTC.